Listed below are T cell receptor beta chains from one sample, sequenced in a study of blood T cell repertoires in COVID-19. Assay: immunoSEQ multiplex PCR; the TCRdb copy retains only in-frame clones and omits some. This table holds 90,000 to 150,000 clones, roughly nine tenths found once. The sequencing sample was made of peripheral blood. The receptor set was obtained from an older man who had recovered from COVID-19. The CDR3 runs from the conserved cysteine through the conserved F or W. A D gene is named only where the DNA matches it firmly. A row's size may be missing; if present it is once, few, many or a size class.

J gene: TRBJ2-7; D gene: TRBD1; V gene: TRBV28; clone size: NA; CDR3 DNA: TGTGCCAGCAGTGCCACATGGACAGGGGCGGCCTACGAGCAGTACTTC; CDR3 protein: CASSATWTGAAYEQYF
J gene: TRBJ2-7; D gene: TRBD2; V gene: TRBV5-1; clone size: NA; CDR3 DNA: TGCGCCAGCAGCTTGGTTAGCGGGGGTTCCTGGGGGACCTACGAGCAGTACTTC; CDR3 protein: CASSLVSGGSWGTYEQYF
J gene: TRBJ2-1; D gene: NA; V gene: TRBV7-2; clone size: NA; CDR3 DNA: TGTGCCAGCAGCTTGGGGGGCGGGAGAAGAAGGAATGAGCAGTTCTTC; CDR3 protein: CASSLGGGRRRNEQFF
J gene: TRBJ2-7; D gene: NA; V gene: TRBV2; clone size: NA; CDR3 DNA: TGTGCCAGCAGAATAACAGGCCAAACCTACGAGCAGTACTTC; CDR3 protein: CASRITGQTYEQYF
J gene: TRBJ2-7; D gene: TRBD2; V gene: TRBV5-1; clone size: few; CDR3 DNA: TGCGCCAGCAGCTTGATCTTCGGGGCAGCGGGATCATACGAGCAGTACTTC; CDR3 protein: CASSLIFGAAGSYEQYF
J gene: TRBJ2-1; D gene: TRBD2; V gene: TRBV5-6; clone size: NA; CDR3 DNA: TGTGCCAGCAGCTTGGGACTAGCTGGAAACTACAATGAGCAGTTCTTC; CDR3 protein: CASSLGLAGNYNEQFF
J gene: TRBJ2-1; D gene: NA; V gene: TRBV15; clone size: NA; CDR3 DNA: TGTGCCACCAGCAGAGGAGGGAATGTCGATGAGCAGTTCTTC; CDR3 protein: CATSRGGNVDEQFF
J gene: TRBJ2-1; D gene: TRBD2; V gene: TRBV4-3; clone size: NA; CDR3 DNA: TGCGCCAGCAGCCAAGACGGAGCGGGAGAAGTCGAGCAGTTCTTC; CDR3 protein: CASSQDGAGEVEQFF
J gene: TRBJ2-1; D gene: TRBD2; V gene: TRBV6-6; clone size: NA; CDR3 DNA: TGTGCCAGCAGGGCGGGAGGGCTGAATGAGCAGTTCTTC; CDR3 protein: CASRAGGLNEQFF
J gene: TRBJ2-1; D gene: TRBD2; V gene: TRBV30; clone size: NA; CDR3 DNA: TGTGCCTGGAGGGTAGCGGGCGAACCCTACAATGAGCAGTTCTTC; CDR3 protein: CAWRVAGEPYNEQFF
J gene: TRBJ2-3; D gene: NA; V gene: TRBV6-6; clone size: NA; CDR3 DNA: TGTGCCAGCAGTTGGGAGTCGGCCGGAGCAGATACGCAGTATTTT; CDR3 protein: CASSWESAGADTQYF
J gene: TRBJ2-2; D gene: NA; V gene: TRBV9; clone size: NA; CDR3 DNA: TGTGCCAGCAGCATCGGGGGGAACACCGGGGAGCTGTTTTTT; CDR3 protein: CASSIGGNTGELFF
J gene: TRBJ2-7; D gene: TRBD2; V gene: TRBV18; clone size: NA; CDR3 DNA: TGTGCCAGCTCAAGGACTAGCGGGAGGGTCGAGCAGTACTTC; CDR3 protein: CASSRTSGRVEQYF
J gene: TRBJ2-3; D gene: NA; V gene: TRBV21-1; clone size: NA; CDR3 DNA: TGTGCCAGCAGCAAACGACTAGCGGGGGTCACAGATACGCAGTATTTT; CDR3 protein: CASSKRLAGVTDTQYF